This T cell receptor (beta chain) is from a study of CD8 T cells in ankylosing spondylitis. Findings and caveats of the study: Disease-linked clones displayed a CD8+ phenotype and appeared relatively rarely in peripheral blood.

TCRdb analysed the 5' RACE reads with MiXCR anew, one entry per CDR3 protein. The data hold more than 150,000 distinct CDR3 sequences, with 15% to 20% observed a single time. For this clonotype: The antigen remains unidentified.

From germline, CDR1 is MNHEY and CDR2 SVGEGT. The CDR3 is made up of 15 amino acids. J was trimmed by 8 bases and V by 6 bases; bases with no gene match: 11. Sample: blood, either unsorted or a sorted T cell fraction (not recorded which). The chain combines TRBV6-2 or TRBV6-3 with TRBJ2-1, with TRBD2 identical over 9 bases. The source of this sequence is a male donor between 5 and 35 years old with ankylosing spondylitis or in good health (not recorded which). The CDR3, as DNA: TGTGCCAGCAGACGCGGGAGGGCCGGGTTGGATGAGCAGTTCTTC. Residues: CASRRGRAGLDEQFF.